Listed below are T cell receptor beta chains from one sample, sequenced in a study of CD8 T cells in ankylosing spondylitis. From the 5' RACE reads, TCRdb called clonotypes with MiXCR, one entry per CDR3 protein. The data show roughly 240,000 distinct CDR3 sequences, roughly a third seen once. Material for sequencing was blood, either unsorted or a sorted T cell fraction (not recorded which). Receptors originate from a male donor with ankylosing spondylitis or in good health (not recorded which). CDR3s include the opening cysteine and the closing phenylalanine or tryptophan. The D gene is left open where the match is weak. The size of a clone is reported for some rows only, either as once, few or many, or as a class for expanded clones.

j_call v_call clone_size d_call cdr3_aa cdr3_nt
TRBJ2-1 TRBV24-1 few NA CATENRGEQFF TGTGCCACAGAAAACAGAGGAGAGCAGTTCTTC
TRBJ2-1 TRBV12-3/TRBV12-4 few TRBD1 CASTRPGQGQFF TGTGCCAGCACACGCCCTGGACAGGGGCAGTTCTTC
TRBJ2-1 TRBV20-1 few TRBD1 CSASFRTGAYNEQFF TGCAGTGCTTCATTTAGGACAGGGGCTTACAATGAGCAGTTCTTC
TRBJ1-5 TRBV12-3/TRBV12-4 few NA CASSYGLRNQPQHF TGTGCCAGCAGTTACGGTTTACGCAATCAGCCCCAGCATTTT
TRBJ1-2 TRBV20-1 NA TRBD1 CSAGTGANYGYTF TGCAGTGCTGGGACAGGGGCTAACTATGGCTACACCTTC
TRBJ2-4 TRBV6-5 NA NA CASSYSKVAGWDIQYF TGTGCCAGCAGTTACTCGAAGGTTGCGGGGTGGGACATTCAGTACTTC
TRBJ2-3 TRBV11-2 NA NA CASRRGGFSTDTQYF TGTGCCAGCAGACGAGGGGGGTTCAGCACAGATACGCAGTATTTT
TRBJ2-7 TRBV12-3/TRBV12-4 few NA CASSFKYEQYF TGTGCCAGCAGTTTTAAGTACGAGCAGTACTTC
TRBJ1-1 TRBV7-6 few TRBD1 CASSEEEGARTEAFF TGTGCCAGCAGCGAGGAGGAGGGGGCACGCACTGAAGCTTTCTTT
TRBJ2-3 TRBV20-1 many TRBD2 CSASALATSTDTQYF TGCAGTGCTAGTGCACTAGCGACTAGCACAGATACGCAGTATTTT
TRBJ2-3 TRBV12-3/TRBV12-4 few TRBD2 CASSLGGLAADTQYF TGTGCCAGCAGTTTAGGAGGACTAGCGGCAGATACGCAGTATTTT
TRBJ2-1 TRBV12-3/TRBV12-4 few NA CASNYRSDYNEQFF TGTGCCAGCAACTACAGGTCCGACTACAATGAGCAGTTCTTC
TRBJ2-5 TRBV9 NA NA CASSVGLGRETQYF TGTGCCAGCAGCGTAGGGTTGGGCAGGGAGACCCAGTACTTC
TRBJ2-7 TRBV28 once TRBD1 CASSQTGTEYEQYF TGTGCCAGCAGTCAGACCGGGACAGAGTACGAGCAGTACTTC
TRBJ2-7 TRBV3-1 once NA CASSHQGLNEQYF TGTGCCAGCAGCCACCAGGGTTTGAACGAGCAGTACTTC
TRBJ1-2 TRBV6-1 few TRBD1 CASSTTGSVYGYTF TGTGCCAGCAGTACGACAGGGTCAGTCTATGGCTACACCTTC
TRBJ2-3 TRBV20-1 NA NA CSAIWEADTQYF TGCAGTGCTATATGGGAAGCAGATACGCAGTATTTT
TRBJ2-7 TRBV6-2/TRBV6-3 NA TRBD2 CASSYLGLAGTSYEQYF TGTGCCAGCAGTTACTTGGGCCTAGCGGGGACGTCCTACGAGCAGTACTTC
TRBJ2-2 TRBV4-2 NA TRBD2 CASSQNLAGGPGELFF TGTGCCAGCAGCCAGAATCTAGCGGGGGGTCCCGGGGAGCTGTTTTTT
TRBJ2-3 TRBV4-1 NA TRBD2 CASSQDSGGAVTQYF TGCGCCAGCAGCCAAGATAGCGGGGGGGCCGTTACGCAGTATTTT
TRBJ2-5 TRBV12-3/TRBV12-4 NA TRBD2 CASSPELAEQETQYF TGTGCCAGCAGTCCAGAACTAGCGGAACAAGAGACCCAGTACTTC
TRBJ2-1 TRBV6-4 many NA CASSDSYGWQFF TGTGCCAGCAGTGACTCTTATGGGTGGCAGTTCTTC
TRBJ2-7 TRBV5-1 few TRBD2 CASSPTSGGLPSYEQYF TGCGCCAGCAGCCCGACTAGCGGGGGGCTGCCCTCCTACGAGCAGTACTTC
TRBJ1-3 TRBV7-9 NA NA CASSLAQSDTIYF TGTGCCAGCAGCTTAGCGCAGTCGGACACCATATATTTT
TRBJ1-4 TRBV5-1 NA TRBD1 CASRGTGNEKLFF TGCGCCAGCAGAGGGACAGGCAATGAAAAACTGTTTTTT
TRBJ1-2 TRBV28 NA NA CASSSPSHMNYGYTF TGTGCCAGCAGTTCTCCATCCCATATGAACTATGGCTACACCTTC
TRBJ2-5 TRBV10-1 many NA CASSAGETQYF TGCGCCAGCAGTGCCGGGGAGACCCAGTACTTC
TRBJ2-5 TRBV20-1 NA TRBD1 CSARRLPGQGKETQYF TGCAGTGCTAGACGATTACCGGGACAGGGCAAAGAGACCCAGTACTTC
TRBJ2-5 TRBV2 few TRBD1 CASSEWDRAQETQYF TGTGCCAGCAGTGAATGGGACAGGGCTCAAGAGACCCAGTACTTC
TRBJ2-3 TRBV20-1 NA NA CSASFRGTYTDTQYF TGCAGTGCTAGTTTTCGCGGGACCTACACAGATACGCAGTATTTT
TRBJ2-1 TRBV20-1 NA NA CSATQAGGGGYNEQFF TGCAGTGCTACCCAGGCTGGGGGAGGGGGGTACAATGAGCAGTTCTTC
TRBJ2-3 TRBV29-1 few NA CSVVGSRGDTQYF TGCAGCGTTGTAGGATCCCGGGGAGATACGCAGTATTTT
TRBJ2-3 TRBV5-1 NA TRBD1 CASNSLGQVHSTDTQYF TGCGCCAGCAATTCACTAGGACAGGTCCATTCCACAGATACGCAGTATTTT
TRBJ2-1 TRBV11-2 few NA CASSPRRALNEQFF TGTGCCAGCAGCCCTCGGAGGGCCCTCAATGAGCAGTTCTTC
TRBJ2-1 TRBV5-6 few TRBD2 CASSPTLVAGNYNEQFF TGTGCCAGCAGCCCCACCCTCGTAGCGGGGAACTACAATGAGCAGTTCTTC
TRBJ2-2 TRBV29-1 few TRBD1 CSVVYRDRDPGELFF TGCAGCGTTGTGTATCGGGACAGGGACCCCGGGGAGCTGTTTTTT
TRBJ2-5 TRBV6-2/TRBV6-3 NA NA CAGRPSLGQETQYF TGTGCCGGAAGACCCTCGCTGGGCCAAGAGACCCAGTACTTC
TRBJ2-3 TRBV20-1 NA TRBD2 CSARSLAGSTDTQYF TGCAGTGCTAGAAGCCTAGCGGGGAGCACAGATACGCAGTATTTT